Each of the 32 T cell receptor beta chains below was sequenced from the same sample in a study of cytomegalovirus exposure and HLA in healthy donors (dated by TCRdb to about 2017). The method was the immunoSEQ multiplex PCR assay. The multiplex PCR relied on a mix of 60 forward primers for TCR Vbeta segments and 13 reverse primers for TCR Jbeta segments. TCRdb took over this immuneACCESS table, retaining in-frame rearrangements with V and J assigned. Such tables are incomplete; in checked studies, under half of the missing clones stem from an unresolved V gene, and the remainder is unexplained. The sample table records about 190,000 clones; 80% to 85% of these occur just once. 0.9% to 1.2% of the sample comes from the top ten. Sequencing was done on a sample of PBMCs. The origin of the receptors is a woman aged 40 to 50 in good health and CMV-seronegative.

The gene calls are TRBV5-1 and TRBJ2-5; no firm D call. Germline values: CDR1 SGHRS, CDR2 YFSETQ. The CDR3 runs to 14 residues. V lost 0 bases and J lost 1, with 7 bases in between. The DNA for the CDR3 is TGCGCCAGCAGCTTGGGAGGCGCCCAAGAGACCCAGTACTTC. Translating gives CASSLGGAQETQYF.

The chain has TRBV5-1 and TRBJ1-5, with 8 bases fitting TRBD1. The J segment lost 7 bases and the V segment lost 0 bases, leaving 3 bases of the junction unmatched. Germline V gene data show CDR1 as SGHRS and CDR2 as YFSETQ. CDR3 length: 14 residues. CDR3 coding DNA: TGCGCCAGCAGCTTGGCAGGGGGCACGCAGCCCCAGCATTTT. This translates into CASSLAGGTQPQHF.

In DNA, the CDR3 is TGTGCCAGCAGCTTAACAGGGCTAAGCACAGATACGCAGTATTTT. Translated, it gives CASSLTGLSTDTQYF. The chain is built from TRBV5-5 and TRBJ2-3; TRBD1 might be the D (6 bases). V was cut by 2 bases and J by 0 bases, with 10 bases left in between. CDR3 size: 15 residues. Germline assignment: CDR1 SGHKS and CDR2 YYEKEE (reference sequence).

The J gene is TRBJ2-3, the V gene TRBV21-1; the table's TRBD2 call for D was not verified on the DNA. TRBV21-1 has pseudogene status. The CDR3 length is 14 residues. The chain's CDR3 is CARGLARVWDTQYF. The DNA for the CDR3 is TGTGCCCGAGGACTAGCTAGGGTATGGGATACGCAGTATTTT.

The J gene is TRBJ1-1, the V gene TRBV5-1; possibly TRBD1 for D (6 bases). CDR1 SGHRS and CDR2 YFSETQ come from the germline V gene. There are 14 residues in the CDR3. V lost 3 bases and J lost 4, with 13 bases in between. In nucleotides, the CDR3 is TGCGCCAGCAGCTCAGGGGAGCCGGGCACTGAAGCTTTCTTT. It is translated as CASSSGEPGTEAFF.

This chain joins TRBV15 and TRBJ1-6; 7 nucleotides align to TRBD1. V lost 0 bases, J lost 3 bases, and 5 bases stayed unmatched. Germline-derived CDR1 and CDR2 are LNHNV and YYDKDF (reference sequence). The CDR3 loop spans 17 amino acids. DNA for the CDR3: TGTGCCACCAGCAGAGATCGGGCAGGGGGCTATAATTCACCCCTCCACTTT. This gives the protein CATSRDRAGGYNSPLHF.

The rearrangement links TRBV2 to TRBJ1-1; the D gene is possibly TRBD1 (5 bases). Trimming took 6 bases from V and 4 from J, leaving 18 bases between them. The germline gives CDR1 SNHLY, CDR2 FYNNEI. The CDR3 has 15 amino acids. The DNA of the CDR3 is TGTGCCAGCAGGAAGACGGGAGAGGGGCCCACTGAAGCTTTCTTT. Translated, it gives CASRKTGEGPTEAFF.

The CDR3 coding sequence is TGTGCCAGCAGCTTAGCCGGGACTAGCGGGAGTGCCCACGAGCAGTACTTC. This sequence encodes CASSLAGTSGSAHEQYF. The chain links TRBV7-3 to TRBJ2-7, with 14 bases fitting TRBD2. V gave up 2 bases and J gave up 5 bases; unmatched junction bases: 8. CDR1 is SGHTA and CDR2 is FQGTGA in the germline V gene. This CDR3 has 17 amino acids.

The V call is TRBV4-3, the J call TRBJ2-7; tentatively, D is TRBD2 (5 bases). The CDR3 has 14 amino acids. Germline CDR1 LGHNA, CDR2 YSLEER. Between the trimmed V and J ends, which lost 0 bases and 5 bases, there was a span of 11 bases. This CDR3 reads CASSQEYRDHEQYF. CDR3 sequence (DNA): TGCGCCAGCAGCCAAGAATATCGGGATCACGAGCAGTACTTC.

The CDR3 spells CASSYGDRMEAFF. As DNA, the CDR3 is TGTGCCAGCAGTTACGGTGACAGGATGGAAGCTTTCTTT. V usage is TRBV6-5 and J usage is TRBJ1-1; tentative D call: TRBD1 (6 bases). Germline V lookup: CDR1 MNHEY, CDR2 SVGAGI. The CDR3 covers 13 residues. V was trimmed by 2 bases and J by 8 bases, leaving 12 bases between them.

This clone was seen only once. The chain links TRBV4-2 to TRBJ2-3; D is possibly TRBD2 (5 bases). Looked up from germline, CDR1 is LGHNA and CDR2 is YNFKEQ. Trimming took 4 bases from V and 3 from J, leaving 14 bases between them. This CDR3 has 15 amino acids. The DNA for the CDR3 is TGTGCCAGCAGCCCGGGATTTAGAGAGACAGATACGCAGTATTTT. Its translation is CASSPGFRETDTQYF.

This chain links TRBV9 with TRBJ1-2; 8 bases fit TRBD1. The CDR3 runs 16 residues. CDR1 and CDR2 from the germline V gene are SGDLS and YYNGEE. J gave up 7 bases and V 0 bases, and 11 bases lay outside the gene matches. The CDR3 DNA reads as TGTGCCAGCAGCGTAGGATCGGGTTCAGGGGGCTTTGGCTACACCTTC. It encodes CASSVGSGSGGFGYTF.

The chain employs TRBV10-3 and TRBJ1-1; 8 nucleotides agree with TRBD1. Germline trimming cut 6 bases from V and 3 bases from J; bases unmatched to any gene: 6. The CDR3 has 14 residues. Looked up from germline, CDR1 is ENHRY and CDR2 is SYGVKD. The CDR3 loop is CAIRAGQGHTEAFF. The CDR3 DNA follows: TGTGCCATCAGGGCCGGACAGGGACACACTGAAGCTTTCTTT.

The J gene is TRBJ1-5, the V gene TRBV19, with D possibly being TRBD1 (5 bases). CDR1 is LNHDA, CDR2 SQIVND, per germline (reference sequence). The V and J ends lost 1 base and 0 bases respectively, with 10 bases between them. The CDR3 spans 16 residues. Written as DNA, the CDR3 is TGTGCCAGTAGTATAGGTGGGGCTTATAGCAATCAGCCCCAGCATTTT. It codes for CASSIGGAYSNQPQHF.

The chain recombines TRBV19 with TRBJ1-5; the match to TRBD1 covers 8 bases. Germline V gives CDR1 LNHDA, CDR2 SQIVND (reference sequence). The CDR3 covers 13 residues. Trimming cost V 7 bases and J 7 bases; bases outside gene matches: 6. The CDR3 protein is CASNDRGRQPQHF. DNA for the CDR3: TGTGCCAGTAACGACAGGGGCAGGCAGCCCCAGCATTTT.

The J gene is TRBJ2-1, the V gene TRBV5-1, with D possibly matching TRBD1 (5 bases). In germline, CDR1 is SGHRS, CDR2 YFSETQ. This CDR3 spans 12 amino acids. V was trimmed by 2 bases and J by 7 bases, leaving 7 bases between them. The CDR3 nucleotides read TGCGCCAGCAGCTTTGACAGAAATGAGCAGTTCTTC. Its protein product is CASSFDRNEQFF.

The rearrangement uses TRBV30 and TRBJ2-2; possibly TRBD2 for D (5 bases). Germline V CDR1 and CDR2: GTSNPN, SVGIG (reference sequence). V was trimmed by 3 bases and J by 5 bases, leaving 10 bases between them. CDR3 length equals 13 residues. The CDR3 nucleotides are TGTGCCTGGAGGGCGAGAGGGACCGGGGAGCTGTTTTTT. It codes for CAWRARGTGELFF. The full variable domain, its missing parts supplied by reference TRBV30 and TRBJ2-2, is SQTIHQWPATLVQPVGSPLSLECTVEGTSNPNLYWYRQAAGRGLQLLFYSVGIGQISSEVPQNLSASRPQDRQFILSSKKLLLSDSGFYLCAWRARGTGELFFGEGSRLTVL.

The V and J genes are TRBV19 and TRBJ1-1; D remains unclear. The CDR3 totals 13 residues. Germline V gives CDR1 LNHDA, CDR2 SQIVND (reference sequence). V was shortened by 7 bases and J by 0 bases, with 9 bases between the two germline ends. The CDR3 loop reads CASIHRLNTEAFF. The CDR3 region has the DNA TGTGCCAGTATTCACAGATTGAACACTGAAGCTTTCTTT.

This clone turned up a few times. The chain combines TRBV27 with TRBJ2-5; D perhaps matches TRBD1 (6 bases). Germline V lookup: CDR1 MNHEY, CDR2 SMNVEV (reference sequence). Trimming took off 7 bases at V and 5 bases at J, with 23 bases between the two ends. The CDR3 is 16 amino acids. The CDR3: CASTAEPGHPRETQYF. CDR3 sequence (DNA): TGTGCCAGCACCGCTGAACCGGGACATCCTAGGGAGACCCAGTACTTC.

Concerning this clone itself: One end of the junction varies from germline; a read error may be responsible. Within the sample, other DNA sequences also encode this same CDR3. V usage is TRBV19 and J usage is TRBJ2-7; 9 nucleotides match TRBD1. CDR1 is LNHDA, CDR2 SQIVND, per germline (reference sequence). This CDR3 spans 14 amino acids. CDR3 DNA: TGTGCCAGTAGTGGGGGACAGGGCCGATACGAGCAATACTTC. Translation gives CASSGGQGRYEQYF.

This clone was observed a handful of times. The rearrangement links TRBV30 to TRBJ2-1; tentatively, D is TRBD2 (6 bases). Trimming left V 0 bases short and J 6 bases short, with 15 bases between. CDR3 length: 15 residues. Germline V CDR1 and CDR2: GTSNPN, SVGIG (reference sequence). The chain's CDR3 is CAWSVRSGALNEQFF. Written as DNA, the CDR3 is TGTGCCTGGAGTGTACGATCGGGAGCCCTCAATGAGCAGTTCTTC.

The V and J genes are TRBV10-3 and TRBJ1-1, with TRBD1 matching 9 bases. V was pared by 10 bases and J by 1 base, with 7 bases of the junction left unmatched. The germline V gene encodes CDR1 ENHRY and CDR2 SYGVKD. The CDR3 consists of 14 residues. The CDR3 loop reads CATKGGQGNTEAFF. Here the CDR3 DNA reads TGTGCCACGAAAGGGGGACAGGGGAACACTGAAGCTTTCTTT.

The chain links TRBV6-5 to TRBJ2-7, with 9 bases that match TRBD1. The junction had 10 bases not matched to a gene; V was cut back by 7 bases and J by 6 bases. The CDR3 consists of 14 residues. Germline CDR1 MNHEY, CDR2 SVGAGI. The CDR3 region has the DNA TGTGCCAGCACCCGACAGGGGGTGGGAGCCGAGCAGTACTTC. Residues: CASTRQGVGAEQYF.

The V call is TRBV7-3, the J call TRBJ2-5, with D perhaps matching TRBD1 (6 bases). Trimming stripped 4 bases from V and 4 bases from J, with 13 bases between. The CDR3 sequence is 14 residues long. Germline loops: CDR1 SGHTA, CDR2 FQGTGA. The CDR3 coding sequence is TGTGCCAGCAGCTCCTACGACAGGCCAGAGACCCAGTACTTC. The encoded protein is CASSSYDRPETQYF.

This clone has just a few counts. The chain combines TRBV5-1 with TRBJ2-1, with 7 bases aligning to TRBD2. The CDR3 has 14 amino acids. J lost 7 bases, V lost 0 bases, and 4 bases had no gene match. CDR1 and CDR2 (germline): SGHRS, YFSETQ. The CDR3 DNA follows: TGCGCCAGCAGCTTGGTAGCGGGTGGGAATGAGCAGTTCTTC. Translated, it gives CASSLVAGGNEQFF.

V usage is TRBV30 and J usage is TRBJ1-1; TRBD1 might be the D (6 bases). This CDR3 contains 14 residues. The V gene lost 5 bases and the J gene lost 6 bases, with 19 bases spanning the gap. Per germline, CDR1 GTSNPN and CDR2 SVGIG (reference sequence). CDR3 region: CAWGGAGGMAEAFF. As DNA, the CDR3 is TGTGCCTGGGGGGGAGCTGGGGGCATGGCTGAAGCTTTCTTT.

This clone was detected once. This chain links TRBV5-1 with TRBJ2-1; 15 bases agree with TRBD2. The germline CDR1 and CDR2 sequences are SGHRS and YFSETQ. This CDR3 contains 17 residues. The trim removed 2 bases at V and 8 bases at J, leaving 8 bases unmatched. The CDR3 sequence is CASSFVPGLAGGHEQFF. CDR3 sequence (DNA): TGCGCCAGCAGCTTCGTGCCGGGACTAGCGGGAGGCCATGAGCAGTTCTTC. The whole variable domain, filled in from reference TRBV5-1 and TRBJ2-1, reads KAGVTQTPRYLIKTRGQQVTLSCSPISGHRSVSWYQQTPGQGLQFLFEYFSETQRNKGNFPGRFSGRQFSNSRSEMNVSTLELGDSALYLCASSFVPGLAGGHEQFFGPGTRLTVL.

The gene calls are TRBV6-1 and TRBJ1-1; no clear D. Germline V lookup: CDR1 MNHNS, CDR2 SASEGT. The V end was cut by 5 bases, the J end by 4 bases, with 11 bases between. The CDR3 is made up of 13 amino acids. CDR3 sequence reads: CASSLSLGTEAFF. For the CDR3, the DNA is TGTGCCAGCAGTCTCAGCCTAGGCACTGAAGCTTTCTTT.

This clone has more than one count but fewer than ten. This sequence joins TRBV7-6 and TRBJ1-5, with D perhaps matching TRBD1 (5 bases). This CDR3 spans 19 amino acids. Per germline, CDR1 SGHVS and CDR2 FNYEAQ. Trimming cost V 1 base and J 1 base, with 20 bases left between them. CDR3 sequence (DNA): TGTGCCAGCAGCTTAGACACCCCCAGGGTAGCTAGGAGCAATCAGCCCCAGCATTTT. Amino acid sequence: CASSLDTPRVARSNQPQHF. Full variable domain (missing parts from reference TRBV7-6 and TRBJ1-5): GAGVSQSPRYKVTKRGQDVALRCDPISGHVSLYWYRQALGQGPEFLTYFNYEAQQDKSGLPNDRFSAERPEGSISTLTIQRTEQRDSAMYRCASSLDTPRVARSNQPQHFGDGTRLSIL.

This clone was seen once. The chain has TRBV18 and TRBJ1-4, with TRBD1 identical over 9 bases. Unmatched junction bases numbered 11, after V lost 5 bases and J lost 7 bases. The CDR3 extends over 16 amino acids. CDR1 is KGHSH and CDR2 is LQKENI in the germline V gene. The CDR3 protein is CASSRQPGQGSEKLFF. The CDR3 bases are TGTGCCAGCTCAAGACAACCGGGACAGGGAAGTGAAAAACTGTTTTTT.

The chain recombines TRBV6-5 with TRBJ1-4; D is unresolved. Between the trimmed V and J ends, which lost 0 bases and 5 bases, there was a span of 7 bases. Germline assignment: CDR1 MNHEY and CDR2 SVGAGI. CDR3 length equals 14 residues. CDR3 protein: CASSYSRVNEKLFF. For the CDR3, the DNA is TGTGCCAGCAGTTACTCGAGGGTCAATGAAAAACTGTTTTTT.

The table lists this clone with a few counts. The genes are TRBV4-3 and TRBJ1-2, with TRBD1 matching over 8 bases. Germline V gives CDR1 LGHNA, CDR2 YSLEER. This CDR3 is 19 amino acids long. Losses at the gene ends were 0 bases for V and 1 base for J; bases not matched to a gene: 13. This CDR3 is CASSQELGGAGGYNYGYTF. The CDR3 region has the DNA TGCGCCAGCAGCCAAGAACTTGGTGGTGCAGGGGGCTATAACTATGGCTACACCTTC.